This T cell receptor (beta chain) was profiled in a study of Graves' ophthalmopathy and Graves' hyperthyroidism. Notes on the study in general: Most thyroid-expanded clonotypes exceeding 0.001 frequency were also found in blood.

This clonotype was seen more than once but under ten times. The antigen is undetermined. Hyperthyroidism patients, aged 18 to 65, were newly diagnosed, under 2 months' duration. Amplification from RNA transcripts yielded the TCR beta CDR3 regions. The first round was an RT-PCR with HTBI primers, and the second round was a multiplex PCR. MiXCR was run by TCRdb on the multiplex PCR reads, yielding one entry per CDR3 protein. This sample has some 1.1 million distinct CDR3 sequences, with about 40% found just once. Germline loops: CDR1 DFQATT, CDR2 SNEGSKA (reference sequence). V shed 2 bases, J shed 7 bases, and the junction held 10 bases outside the gene matches. The CDR3 totals 15 residues.

Sequenced sample: peripheral blood or thyroid tissue (not recorded which). V is TRBV20-1 and J is TRBJ2-2; 7 nucleotides agree with TRBD2. This TCR derives from an adult man with Graves' hyperthyroidism. CDR3 coding DNA: TGCAGTGCTAGAAATAAATGGGCTAGCGGCGGGGAGCTGTTTTTT. Protein product: CSARNKWASGGELFF.